Following are 27 T cell receptor beta chains from one sample sequenced in a study of blood T cells in healthy people across ages. A second 7 to 11 cycle PCR used barcoded and J-beta primers. From the 5' RACE reads, TCRdb called clonotypes with MiXCR, one entry per CDR3 protein. The profile shows 780,000 or so distinct CDR3 sequences, just over 55% of them singletons. Sequencing input: blood. These receptors came from a man aged 35 to 55 in good health.

The chain carries TRBV12-5 and TRBJ2-7; D gene unclear. The DNA end favors TRBJ2-5, so the J call may be wrong. CDR3 length: 14 residues. In germline, CDR1 is LGHNT, CDR2 FRNRAP. As DNA, the CDR3 is TGTGCTAGTGGTGTATCCGCCAGGCCAGAGACCCAGTACTTC. It codes for CASGVSARPETQYF.

The chain links TRBV5-1 to TRBJ2-1; perhaps TRBD2 as D (6 bases). Germline V lookup: CDR1 SGHRS, CDR2 YFSETQ. V was pared by 0 bases and J by 5 bases, with 15 bases between. The CDR3 is 16 amino acids. The CDR3 loop is CASSLEGPAGNNEQFF. The CDR3 DNA reads as TGCGCCAGCAGCTTGGAGGGTCCAGCGGGTAACAATGAGCAGTTCTTC. The whole variable domain, filled in from reference TRBV5-1 and TRBJ2-1, reads KAGVTQTPRYLIKTRGQQVTLSCSPISGHRSVSWYQQTPGQGLQFLFEYFSETQRNKGNFPGRFSGRQFSNSRSEMNVSTLELGDSALYLCASSLEGPAGNNEQFFGPGTRLTVL.

The chain combines TRBV6-1 with TRBJ2-3; 11 bases line up with TRBD2. Per the germline V gene, CDR1 is MNHNS and CDR2 is SASEGT. V was clipped by 6 bases and J by 0 bases; unmatched bases: 8. This CDR3 region has 17 residues. For the CDR3, the DNA is TGTGCCAGCAGCTCTAGCGGGGGGACGAGAAGCACAGATACGCAGTATTTT. Its protein product is CASSSSGGTRSTDTQYF.

The chain employs TRBV15 and TRBJ2-2; D remains unclear. This CDR3 contains 13 residues. Germline CDR1 and CDR2: LNHNV and YYDKDF (reference sequence). Deletions cut 0 bases from V and 5 bases from J, with 4 bases between. CDR3 amino acids: CATSRDPTGELFF. In nucleotides, the CDR3 is TGTGCCACCAGCAGAGATCCTACCGGGGAGCTGTTTTTT.

This CDR3 is CASSFQGGDYEQYF. The CDR3 coding sequence is TGTGCCAGCAGCTTTCAAGGGGGGGACTACGAGCAGTACTTC. This chain connects TRBV7-3 to TRBJ2-7; a weak D match, TRBD2 (7 bases). Germline assignment: CDR1 SGHTA and CDR2 FQGTGA. There are 14 residues in the CDR3. Trimming shortened V by 3 bases and J by 3 bases, and 12 bases separated the two germline ends.

This clonotype appeared a few times. The chain recombines TRBV4-3 with TRBJ1-1; the D gene is possibly TRBD1 (6 bases). This CDR3 spans 13 amino acids. Trimming pared 1 base from V and 6 bases from J, leaving 9 bases between. Per the germline V gene, CDR1 is LGHNA and CDR2 is YSLEER. CDR3 sequence (DNA): TGCGCCAGCAGCCAAGTGGCAGGGGCTGAAGCTTTCTTT. Its translation: CASSQVAGAEAFF.

V is TRBV11-2 and J is TRBJ2-4; TRBD1 is a possible D gene (5 bases). The CDR3 spans 15 residues. CDR1 and CDR2 (germline): SGHAT, FQNNGV. V lost 2 bases, J lost 4 bases, and 12 bases lay in between. The DNA for the CDR3 is TGTGCCAGCAGCTTACAGGGTTTTATAAAAAACATTCAGTACTTC. Translating gives CASSLQGFIKNIQYF.

The gene calls are TRBV4-2 and TRBJ1-6, with D perhaps matching TRBD1 (5 bases). The CDR3 loop spans 17 amino acids. Germline CDR1 and CDR2: LGHNA and YNFKEQ. V was cut by 0 bases and J by 4 bases, with 13 bases left in between. CDR3 bases: TGTGCCAGCAGCCAAGAGGGGGGGGGGGATTATAATTCACCCCTCCACTTT. It is translated as CASSQEGGGDYNSPLHF.

The chain combines TRBV6-6 with TRBJ2-1; TRBD2 matches at 9 bases. Germline V gene sequence: CDR1 MNHNY, CDR2 SVGAGI (reference sequence). This CDR3 spans 16 amino acids. With 2 bases clipped from V and 8 bases from J, the junction kept 10 bases outside the gene matches. The CDR3 DNA reads TGTGCCAGCAGTTACACCGTAGCGGGAGCGGAGGATGAGCAGTTCTTC. Protein: CASSYTVAGAEDEQFF.

The chain links TRBV28 to TRBJ2-7; 7 bases map to TRBD2. Germline CDR1 and CDR2: MDHEN and SYDVKM. This CDR3 has 13 amino acids. The V segment lost 5 bases and the J segment 2 bases; nucleotides outside the gene matches: 3. CDR3: CASSPSGTYEQYF. The CDR3, as DNA: TGTGCCAGCAGTCCAAGCGGGACCTACGAGCAGTACTTC.

This clonotype was picked up many times. The chain links TRBV10-3 to TRBJ1-2; 7 bases map to TRBD1. J lost 2 bases, V lost 3 bases, and 9 bases had no gene match. This CDR3 region has 16 residues. The germline CDR1 and CDR2 sequences are ENHRY and SYGVKD. The DNA for the CDR3 is TGTGCCATCAGTGATGGACAGGCGGTCGTGAACTATGGCTACACCTTC. It encodes CAISDGQAVVNYGYTF.

The chain joins TRBV12-3 or TRBV12-4 to TRBJ1-2; D call uncertain. V lost 4 bases, J lost 5 bases, and 11 bases lay in between. This CDR3 has 13 residues. CDR3 DNA: TGTGCCAGCAGTTCGACGGCGGCTTATGGCTACACCTTC. Protein product: CASSSTAAYGYTF.

CDR3 sequence (DNA): TGTGCCAGCTCACCCGGACTAGCGGGCACCTTTATGGAGACCCAGTACTTC. It encodes CASSPGLAGTFMETQYF. The chain uses TRBV18 and TRBJ2-5; TRBD2 matches 11 bases. Looked up from germline, CDR1 is KGHSH and CDR2 is LQKENI. V lost 3 bases, J lost 5 bases, and 11 bases stayed unmatched. The CDR3 spans 17 residues.

The chain has TRBV2 and TRBJ2-1; tentative D call: TRBD2 (6 bases). The CDR3 spans 14 residues. Germline CDR1 SNHLY, CDR2 FYNNEI. The germline V and J ends were trimmed by 6 bases and 6 bases, with 15 bases remaining between them. CDR3 loop: CASRRLGGSNEQFF. Here the CDR3 DNA reads TGTGCCAGCAGGAGGCTTGGGGGGAGCAATGAGCAGTTCTTC.

CDR3 in amino acids: CASSRQTSGSIADTQYF. CDR3 coding DNA: TGTGCCAGCAGTCGACAGACTAGCGGGAGTATAGCAGATACGCAGTATTTT. The chain has TRBV6-6 and TRBJ2-3; the match to TRBD2 covers 12 bases. V shed 5 bases and J 4 bases; nucleotides not matched to a gene: 10. The CDR3 spans 17 residues. Germline CDR1 MNHNY, CDR2 SVGAGI (reference sequence).

This chain connects TRBV6-1 to TRBJ1-5; D is ambiguous. The CDR3 covers 18 residues. The V end lost 3 bases, the J end lost 0 bases, and 18 bases lay between the germline ends. Germline-derived CDR1 and CDR2 are MNHNS and SASEGT. This CDR3 reads CASSEAAKRIYSNQPQHF. The CDR3, as DNA: TGTGCCAGCAGTGAGGCAGCCAAGAGGATTTATAGCAATCAGCCCCAGCATTTT.

V is TRBV24-1 and J is TRBJ2-4, with D possibly matching TRBD1 (6 bases). The J call is doubtful: the DNA matches TRBJ2-7 better. Germline loops: CDR1 KGHDR, CDR2 SFDVKD. The CDR3 totals 15 residues. In nucleotides, the CDR3 is TGTGCCACCAGTGATCCGACAGGTGGGGTCCACGAGCAGTACTTC. Residues: CATSDPTGGVHEQYF.

The CDR3 is CASSQEPAGGPGETQYF. For the CDR3, the DNA is TGCGCCAGCAGCCAAGAACCAGCGGGAGGGCCGGGGGAGACCCAGTACTTC. The chain employs TRBV4-3 and TRBJ2-5; 10 nucleotides align to TRBD2. The V gene end was trimmed by 0 bases and the J gene end by 5 bases; junction bases not matched to a gene: 9. Looked up from germline, CDR1 is LGHNA and CDR2 is YSLEER. The CDR3 covers 17 residues.

V and J are TRBV5-1 and TRBJ2-3; D is ambiguous. This CDR3 has 13 amino acids. The germline CDR1 and CDR2 sequences are SGHRS and YFSETQ. Trimming stripped 1 base from V and 5 bases from J, with 8 bases between. The CDR3 loop is CASSLIVGDTQYF. CDR3 nucleotide sequence: TGCGCCAGCAGCTTGATAGTTGGAGATACGCAGTATTTT.

The V gene is TRBV5-4, the J gene TRBJ1-1; possibly TRBD1 for D (5 bases). This CDR3 region has 16 residues. Germline CDR1 and CDR2: SGHNT and YYREEE (reference sequence). V dropped 2 bases and J dropped 1 base, with 15 bases sitting between them. The CDR3 region has the DNA TGTGCCAGCAGCTTCAAAGGGGTAGGTCGGAACACTGAAGCTTTCTTT. Translation gives CASSFKGVGRNTEAFF.

The V call is TRBV18, the J call TRBJ2-7; maybe TRBD2 (5 bases). The CDR3 is made up of 17 amino acids. V dropped 1 base and J dropped 3 bases, with 19 bases sitting between them. Germline V gene sequence: CDR1 KGHSH, CDR2 LQKENI. The CDR3 DNA follows: TGTGCCAGCTCACCACTTGGGGTCCGAAGCCGGGACTACGAGCAGTACTTC. As protein: CASSPLGVRSRDYEQYF. The variable domain in full, completed from reference TRBV18 and TRBJ2-7, reads NAGVMQNPRHLVRRRGQEARLRCSPMKGHSHVYWYRQLPEEGLKFMVYLQKENIIDESGMPKERFSAEFPKEGPSILRIQQVVRGDSAAYFCASSPLGVRSRDYEQYFGPGTRLTVT.

In its sample, this clonotype was seen a few times. This chain links TRBV3-1 with TRBJ2-1, with unresolved D. CDR1 LGHDT and CDR2 YNNKEL come from the germline V gene (reference sequence). The V end was cut by 5 bases, the J end by 5 bases, with 10 bases between. The CDR3 consists of 13 residues. The CDR3 sequence is CASSNTPDNEQFF. CDR3 sequence (DNA): TGTGCCAGCAGCAATACCCCTGACAATGAGCAGTTCTTC.

About this clonotype itself: The junction does not match germline at one end; this may be a read error. The genes are TRBV12-3 or TRBV12-4 and TRBJ2-5; D not certain. This CDR3 contains 12 residues. As DNA, the CDR3 is TGTGCCAACAGTCAACTCTACAATGAGCAGTACTTC. This gives the protein CANSQLYNEQYF.

V and J are TRBV5-5 and TRBJ2-5, with a possible D match to TRBD1 (5 bases). The DNA end is more similar to TRBJ2-7, so the J call may be wrong. Germline V gene lookup returns CDR1 SGHKS and CDR2 YYEKEE (reference sequence). The CDR3 sequence is 14 residues long. CDR3 residues: CASSADPGTYEQYF. The CDR3, as DNA: TGTGCCAGCAGTGCTGACCCAGGGACCTACGAGCAGTACTTC.

The rearrangement joins TRBV9 to TRBJ1-2, with D perhaps TRBD1 (5 bases). Trimming pared 5 bases from V and 2 bases from J, leaving 13 bases between. Germline loops: CDR1 SGDLS, CDR2 YYNGEE. The CDR3 runs to 14 residues. The CDR3 DNA is TGTGCCAGCAGGCCTGTGGGGCGAAACTATGGCTACACCTTC. Translated, it gives CASRPVGRNYGYTF.

The chain has TRBV6-1 and TRBJ1-2; maybe TRBD1 (5 bases). The CDR3 covers 16 residues. With 2 bases removed from V and 4 bases from J, the gap between germline ends came to 17 bases. Germline V gene lookup returns CDR1 MNHNS and CDR2 SASEGT. CDR3 DNA: TGTGCCAGCAGTGAATCCAGGGAGGGAGGGTTCTATGGCTACACCTTC. It codes for CASSESREGGFYGYTF.

With respect to this clonotype: The junction shows a germline mismatch at one end, possibly a read error. V gene TRBV20-1 combines with J gene TRBJ2-4; D is possibly TRBD1 or TRBD2 (5 bases each). The CDR3 spans 13 residues. The V gene's germline CDR1 is DFQATT and CDR2 SNEGSKA (reference sequence). The CDR3, as DNA: TGCAGTACTAGTGGCGACAGTGGAAACATTCAGTACTTC. It translates to CSTSGDSGNIQYF.